This T cell receptor beta chain was sequenced for a study of blood T cell repertoires in COVID-19. V lost 5 bases and J lost 0, with 20 bases in between. The CDR3 loop spans 18 amino acids. The germline CDR1 and CDR2 sequences are MDHEN and SYDVKM. Measured with immunoSEQ multiplex PCR; TCRdb has only the in-frame clones, and not every one. The sample contains about 200,000 clones, 80% to 90% of which appear only once. Sequenced input: PBMCs or T cells enriched from blood (not recorded which). The chain links TRBV28 to TRBJ2-1; D might be TRBD2 (6 bases). The sequence was collected from a man aged 40-55 years who had recovered from COVID-19. CDR3 coding DNA: TGTGCCAGCAGTCCCCGGGACTCCCTTCGTGGCTCCTACAATGAGCAGTTCTTC. This translates into CASSPRDSLRGSYNEQFF. Variable domain in full (rest from reference TRBV28 and TRBJ2-1): DVKVTQSSRYLVKRTGEKVFLECVQDMDHENMFWYRQDPGLGLRLIYFSYDVKMKEKGDIPEGYSVSREKKERFSLILESASTNQTSMYLCASSPRDSLRGSYNEQFFGPGTRLTVL.